What follows are 6 T cell receptor beta chains derived from one specimen sequenced in a study of cytotoxic CD8 clonotypes in ibrutinib-treated CLL. Some clones are missing from TCRdb's copy, which holds only in-frame ones; the method was immunoSEQ multiplex PCR. Among 25,000 to 30,000 clones listed, about three fifths were seen once. This sample comprised PBMCs, obtained before ibrutinib treatment. These TCRs come from a human donor with chronic lymphocytic leukemia.

This rearrangement joins TRBV4-1 to TRBJ2-3; D is unresolved. CDR1 and CDR2 (germline): MGHRA, YSYEKL. The V end lost 9 bases, the J end lost 0 bases, and 7 bases lay between the germline ends. This CDR3 has 12 amino acids. CDR3 DNA sequence: TGCGCCAGTAGGAGTAGCACAGATACGCAGTATTTT. This codes for CASRSSTDTQYF.

V and J are TRBV25-1 and TRBJ1-4; maybe TRBD1 (5 bases). Trimming removed 5 bases at V and 3 bases at J, with 10 bases between. Germline V gene lookup returns CDR1 MGHDK and CDR2 SYGVNS. The CDR3 covers 14 residues. The CDR3 DNA follows: TGTGCCAGCAGTCGCGGGGCCTCTAATGAAAAACTGTTTTTT. Its protein product is CASSRGASNEKLFF.

This chain uses TRBV7-3 with TRBJ2-7; possible D gene TRBD1, 5 bases. CDR3 length equals 14 residues. Looked up from germline, CDR1 is SGHTA and CDR2 is FQGTGA. Trimming removed 0 bases at V and 2 bases at J, with 8 bases between. CDR3 sequence (DNA): TGTGCCAGCAGCTTAACGGTGGACACCTACGAGCAGTACTTC. Its protein is CASSLTVDTYEQYF.

With respect to this clone: The junction differs from germline at one of its ends, possibly a read error. The chain links TRBV7-7 to TRBJ2-5; D gene unclear. Germline CDR1 SSHAT, CDR2 FNYEAQ (reference sequence). The CDR3 loop spans 14 amino acids. CDR3 sequence: CASSLTWKQETQYF. The CDR3, as DNA: TGTGCTAGCAGCTTAACGTGGAAACAAGAGACCCAGTACTTC.

Only one count was recorded for this clone. The chain recombines TRBV7-5 with TRBJ2-2. TRBV7-5 represents a pseudogene. The CDR3 is made up of 14 amino acids. CDR3 protein: CVRSLIVQTGELFF. CDR3 DNA sequence: TGTGTCAGAAGCCTAATTGTACAAACCGGGGAGCTGTTTTTT.

This clone was detected a few times. The genes are TRBV11-2 and TRBJ1-2; no clear D. The germline gives CDR1 SGHAT, CDR2 FQNNGV. This CDR3 has 15 amino acids. The ends were cut back, 0 bases at V and 0 bases at J, with 8 bases in the middle. For the CDR3, the DNA is TGTGCCAGCAGCTTAGACGTCGGAGCTAACTATGGCTACACCTTC. This codes for CASSLDVGANYGYTF.